This T cell receptor beta chain came from a study of CD8 T cells in Susac syndrome. Reverse transcription used roughly 0.45 to 1 ug RNA and random hexamers. TCRdb processed the immunoSEQ multiplex PCR reads anew with MiXCR; each CDR3 protein has one entry. The table includes around 190,000 distinct CDR3 sequences, 85% to 95% detected once. The CDR3 covers 17 residues. Trimming at V came to 5 bases and at J to 2 bases, leaving 12 bases not matched to a gene. The V gene's germline CDR1 is PRHDT and CDR2 FYEKMQ (reference sequence). The chain employs TRBV13 and TRBJ1-2; 9 bases are a match to TRBD1. The source is a human donor with multiple sclerosis. The specimen sequenced was CD8+ T cells from PBMCs. The CDR3 region is CASSPLGQGTPNYGYTF. The CDR3 DNA is TGTGCCAGCAGCCCTCTGGGACAGGGAACCCCGAACTATGGCTACACCTTC. The variable domain in full, completed from reference TRBV13 and TRBJ1-2, reads AAGVIQSPRHLIKEKRETATLKCYPIPRHDTVYWYQQGPGQDPQFLISFYEKMQSDKGSIPDRFSAQQFSDYHSELNMSSLELGDSALYFCASSPLGQGTPNYGYTFGSGTRLTVV.